This T cell receptor beta chain was found in a study of Ad26.COV2.S vaccination and SARS-CoV-2 variants. Study results and limitations: Individuals receiving vaccine had higher spike-specific TCR breadth than placebo recipients did.

With respect to this clone: Antigen unknown.

This CDR3 has 13 amino acids. The V end lost 3 bases, the J end lost 8 bases, and 16 bases lay between the germline ends. The germline gives CDR1 GTSNPN, CDR2 SVGIG (reference sequence). Treatment noted: 15 to 20 received Ad26.COV2.S at low or high dose, single or two shots; five or six received placebo; per-sample allocation not given. Day 63 after the first injection of vaccine or placebo was the sampling time. Profiling relied on immunoSEQ multiplex PCR, and the TCRdb table lists in-frame clones only, not all of them. The table records some 410,000 clones, 92% of them present only once. V and J are TRBV30 and TRBJ1-2; D is possibly TRBD1 (6 bases). The TCR originated in a person between 18 and 59 years old who received the Ad26.COV2.S COVID-19 vaccine or a placebo. This specimen consisted of peripheral blood, obtained in a trial of Ad26.COV2.S vaccine versus placebo. The CDR3, as DNA: TGTGCCTGGAGGGCCCCGGGGGCACGAGGCTACACCTTC. It translates to CAWRAPGARGYTF.